A single sample gave rise to the 30 T cell receptor beta chains below, sequenced in a study of OX40 agonist ivuxolimab in advanced cancers. Profiling relied on immunoSEQ multiplex PCR, and the TCRdb table lists in-frame clones only, not all of them. The table lists roughly 48,000 clones, 60% to 80% of them singletons. Sequenced here: CD4+ or CD8+ T cells sorted from blood, sampled in a trial of the OX40 agonist ivuxolimab. These TCRs come from an adult with an advanced solid tumor such as melanoma, head and neck, liver or kidney cancer.

This clone was observed a single time. This sequence joins TRBV27 and TRBJ1-2, with TRBD1 matching over 7 bases. The V and J ends lost 5 bases and 6 bases, in that order; junction bases with no gene match: 9. Per germline, CDR1 MNHEY and CDR2 SMNVEV (reference sequence). The CDR3 has 14 residues. The CDR3 coding sequence is TGTGCCAGCAGTGCCTCCGGGACAGAAGATGGCTACACCTTC. Amino acid sequence: CASSASGTEDGYTF.

The V gene is TRBV14, the J gene TRBJ1-4, with D possibly matching TRBD1 (5 bases). Germline CDR1 reads SGHDN; CDR2 reads FVKESK. This CDR3 spans 14 amino acids. Deletions cut 5 bases from V and 5 bases from J, with 12 bases between. CDR3 nucleotides: TGTGCCAGCAGCTTCGACAGCGTGAATGAAAAACTGTTTTTT. It encodes CASSFDSVNEKLFF.

The chain links TRBV18 to TRBJ1-1, with D unclear. V lost 1 base, J lost 9 bases, and 6 bases lay in between. The germline V gene encodes CDR1 KGHSH and CDR2 LQKENI. The CDR3 contains 11 residues. CDR3 residues: CASSPQDQAFF. CDR3 nucleotides: TGTGCCAGCTCACCACAGGACCAAGCTTTCTTT.

V is TRBV6-6 and J is TRBJ2-5; a possible D gene is TRBD1 (6 bases). Trimming took off 8 bases at V and 2 bases at J, with 12 bases between the two ends. The CDR3 runs to 13 residues. In germline, CDR1 is MNHNY, CDR2 SVGAGI (reference sequence). This CDR3 is CASQTTGQETQYF. CDR3 sequence (DNA): TGTGCCAGCCAGACGACAGGACAAGAGACCCAGTACTTC.

The J gene is TRBJ2-1, the V gene TRBV5-4, with TRBD2 as a possible D gene (5 bases). The V and J ends lost 4 bases and 3 bases respectively, with 11 bases between them. Germline CDR1 and CDR2: SGHNT and YYREEE (reference sequence). This CDR3 comprises 14 residues. CDR3 region: CASSQVGDYNEQFF. DNA of the CDR3: TGTGCCAGCAGCCAGGTCGGGGACTACAATGAGCAGTTCTTC.

The V call is TRBV2, the J call TRBJ2-5; 8 positions match TRBD2. The J call may not be correct, given that the DNA end is closer to TRBJ2-7. There are 15 residues in the CDR3. Per the germline V gene, CDR1 is SNHLY and CDR2 is FYNNEI. The CDR3, as DNA: TGTGCCAGCAGTGTTGGACTAGCCCTCTCCTACGAGCAGTACTTC. This codes for CASSVGLALSYEQYF.

V is TRBV6-5 and J is TRBJ2-5, with TRBD2 matching over 12 bases. Germline assignment: CDR1 MNHEY and CDR2 SVGAGI. The V and J ends lost 4 bases and 4 bases, in that order; junction bases with no gene match: 7. The CDR3 is 16 residues long. CDR3 sequence (DNA): TGTGCCAGCAGTTGGACTAGCGGGAAATCCCGAGAGACCCAGTACTTC. It yields the protein CASSWTSGKSRETQYF.

The chain couples TRBV5-1 to TRBJ1-1; no clear D gene. V lost 7 bases, J lost 0 bases, and 16 bases lay in between. Germline V gene sequence: CDR1 SGHRS, CDR2 YFSETQ. The CDR3 has 15 amino acids. The CDR3 loop is CASSSSSVMNTEAFF. In nucleotides, the CDR3 is TGCGCCAGCTCGAGTTCCTCAGTCATGAACACTGAAGCTTTCTTT.

This chain links TRBV29-1 with TRBJ2-5, with TRBD2 identical over 10 bases. V trimming: 2 bases; J trimming: 0 bases; junction bases outside the gene matches: 0. The length of the CDR3 is 14 residues. The V gene's germline CDR1 is SQVTM and CDR2 ANQGSEA. CDR3 amino acids: CSVELAGDQETQYF. Written as DNA, the CDR3 is TGCAGCGTTGAACTAGCGGGAGACCAAGAGACCCAGTACTTC.

This chain uses TRBV4-2 with TRBJ2-5; tentatively, D is TRBD1 (6 bases). Trimming stripped 5 bases from V and 4 bases from J, with 14 bases between. The germline V gene has CDR1 LGHNA and CDR2 YNFKEQ. CDR3 size: 14 residues. The CDR3 region is CASSWGQSGETQYF. The CDR3 DNA follows: TGTGCCAGCAGCTGGGGACAATCAGGAGAGACCCAGTACTTC.

V gene TRBV19 combines with J gene TRBJ2-1, with 10 bases fitting TRBD2. Germline V gives CDR1 LNHDA, CDR2 SQIVND (reference sequence). The CDR3 has 15 amino acids. J was trimmed by 3 bases and V by 6 bases; bases with no gene match: 5. The CDR3 spells CASSLLAGSYNEQFF. For the CDR3, the DNA is TGTGCCAGTAGCTTACTAGCGGGAAGCTACAATGAGCAGTTCTTC.

The chain joins TRBV6-1 to TRBJ2-1; no definite D call. The CDR3 runs to 12 residues. The ends were cut back, 6 bases at V and 8 bases at J, with 11 bases in the middle. The germline gives CDR1 MNHNS, CDR2 SASEGT. Written as DNA, the CDR3 is TGTGCCAGCAGCTCCTATCTGGATGAGCAGTTCTTC. As protein: CASSSYLDEQFF.

The chain links TRBV28 to TRBJ1-3; 8 nucleotides line up with TRBD1. Looked up from germline, CDR1 is MDHEN and CDR2 is SYDVKM. V shed 5 bases, J shed 4 bases, and the junction held 13 bases outside the gene matches. The CDR3 covers 17 residues. DNA of the CDR3: TGTGCCAGCAGTATCAGGACAGGGACAATTCCAGGAAACACCATATATTTT. Protein sequence: CASSIRTGTIPGNTIYF.

The chain links TRBV7-2 to TRBJ2-1; 11 positions match TRBD2. Trimming cost V 5 bases and J 8 bases; bases outside gene matches: 11. Germline loops: CDR1 SGHTA, CDR2 FQGNSA. There are 16 residues in the CDR3. CDR3 protein: CASSPGLAVVGDEQFF. CDR3 nucleotide sequence: TGTGCCAGCAGCCCGGGACTAGCGGTTGTTGGCGATGAGCAGTTCTTC.

A single count supports this clone. CDR3 bases: TGTGCCACCAGCAGGGCCCCGACAGTCCTCTATGGCTACACCTTC. This translates into CATSRAPTVLYGYTF. The chain couples TRBV15 to TRBJ1-2, with D possibly TRBD1 on 5 matching bases. Germline V gene sequence: CDR1 LNHNV, CDR2 YYDKDF (reference sequence). This CDR3 has 15 amino acids. The ends were cut back, 3 bases at V and 4 bases at J, with 15 bases in the middle.

In its sample, this clone was seen a few times. The rearrangement links TRBV30 to TRBJ1-5; no firm D call. With 2 bases removed from V and 4 bases from J, the gap between germline ends came to 6 bases. Germline V gene data show CDR1 as GTSNPN and CDR2 as SVGIG (reference sequence). This CDR3 is 12 amino acids long. CDR3 in DNA: TGTGCCTGGAGTCTCCAGAATCAGCCCCAGCATTTT. Translation gives CAWSLQNQPQHF.

The CDR3 sequence is CASSQGGPANEQFF. CDR3 bases: TGCGCCAGCAGCCAAGGGGGTCCGGCCAATGAGCAGTTCTTC. The chain carries TRBV5-1 and TRBJ2-1; D may be TRBD1 (6 bases). This CDR3 has 14 amino acids. Germline-derived CDR1 and CDR2 are SGHRS and YFSETQ. Deletions cut 4 bases from V and 6 bases from J, with 14 bases between.

Here the CDR3 DNA reads TGTGCCAGCGAAGGGAGGGAGCTGTTTTTT. This codes for CASEGRELFF. J is TRBJ2-2 and V is TRBV25-1; D is uncertain. This CDR3 has 10 residues. Per germline, CDR1 MGHDK and CDR2 SYGVNS. Trimming took off 8 bases at V and 9 bases at J, with 7 bases between the two ends.

This chain uses TRBV5-1 with TRBJ2-7; D ambiguous. Germline assignment: CDR1 SGHRS and CDR2 YFSETQ. The CDR3 spans 15 residues. V dropped 0 bases and J dropped 2 bases, with 12 bases sitting between them. The chain's CDR3 is CASSLDGAPAYEQYF. CDR3 bases: TGCGCCAGCAGCTTGGACGGAGCGCCCGCCTACGAGCAGTACTTC.

The CDR3 bases are TGTGCCAGCAGTTCCTTGACTAGCGGGAACTCCTACGAGCAGTACTTC. It encodes CASSSLTSGNSYEQYF. This chain connects TRBV7-8 to TRBJ2-7, with TRBD2 matching over 11 bases. From germline, CDR1 is SGHVS and CDR2 FQNEAQ. There are 16 residues in the CDR3. The V and J ends lost 6 bases and 0 bases, in that order; junction bases with no gene match: 7.

The rearrangement uses TRBV7-9 and TRBJ2-2, with 7 bases matching TRBD1. The ends lost 7 bases at V and 3 bases at J; junction bases unmatched: 8. There are 15 residues in the CDR3. Germline V gene data show CDR1 as SEHNR and CDR2 as FQNEAQ (reference sequence). CDR3 nucleotides: TGTGCCAGCATCCGACCGGGACAGTACACCGGGGAGCTGTTTTTT. Protein sequence: CASIRPGQYTGELFF. The full variable domain, completed using reference TRBV7-9 and TRBJ2-2, is DTGVSQNPRHKITKRGQNVTFRCDPISEHNRLYWYRQTLGQGPEFLTYFQNEAQLEKSRLLSDRFSAERPKGSFSTLEIQRTEQGDSAMYLCASIRPGQYTGELFFGEGSRLTVL.

This clone has a single count. For the CDR3, the DNA is TGCGCCAGCAGCCCGGACACACAGAACACTGAAGCTTTCTTT. This gives the protein CASSPDTQNTEAFF. This sequence joins TRBV5-1 and TRBJ1-1, with TRBD1 as a possible D gene (5 bases). V was clipped by 4 bases and J by 1 base, with 11 bases between them. The CDR3 is 14 residues long. Per germline, CDR1 SGHRS and CDR2 YFSETQ.

The chain recombines TRBV18 with TRBJ2-1; 7 bases map to TRBD2. From germline, CDR1 is KGHSH and CDR2 LQKENI. The CDR3 totals 18 residues. V was pared by 4 bases and J by 0 bases, with 12 bases of the junction left unmatched. In DNA, the CDR3 is TGTGCCAGCTCACGGTACACTAGCGTTCAAGCCTCCTACAATGAGCAGTTCTTC. Protein product: CASSRYTSVQASYNEQFF. Filled out from reference TRBV18 and TRBJ2-1, the complete variable domain reads NAGVMQNPRHLVRRRGQEARLRCSPMKGHSHVYWYRQLPEEGLKFMVYLQKENIIDESGMPKERFSAEFPKEGPSILRIQQVVRGDSAAYFCASSRYTSVQASYNEQFFGPGTRLTVL.

This clone was recorded once. Just one base apart from a much larger clone, this may be a read error. The chain joins TRBV7-8 to TRBJ2-7; D unclear. V gave up 1 base and J gave up 3 bases, with 7 bases separating them. Germline CDR1 and CDR2: SGHVS and FQNEAQ. This CDR3 is built from 13 residues. The CDR3 DNA reads TGTGCCAGCAGCTTAGGGCAGATCTACGAGCAGTACTTC. It is translated as CASSLGQIYEQYF.

The chain has TRBV2 and TRBJ2-1; 7 bases match TRBD1. J lost 6 bases, V lost 8 bases, and 13 bases had no gene match. From germline, CDR1 is SNHLY and CDR2 FYNNEI. The length of the CDR3 is 15 residues. The chain's CDR3 is CASEANRQGPNEQFF. CDR3 DNA: TGTGCCAGCGAAGCGAATAGACAGGGCCCCAATGAGCAGTTCTTC.

This sequence joins TRBV19 and TRBJ2-7, with a tentative D call TRBD1 (6 bases). Germline lookup yields CDR1 LNHDA and CDR2 SQIVND (reference sequence). This CDR3 is 12 amino acids long. Trimming stripped 7 bases from V and 6 bases from J, with 13 bases between. The CDR3 here is CASTTSRGEQYF. The CDR3 region has the DNA TGTGCCAGTACCACGTCCAGGGGCGAGCAGTACTTC.

The chain recombines TRBV6-6 with TRBJ1-2, with a tentative D call TRBD1 (6 bases). The germline V gene has CDR1 MNHNY and CDR2 SVGAGI (reference sequence). The CDR3 totals 13 residues. The V end was cut by 7 bases, the J end by 7 bases, with 16 bases between. The DNA of the CDR3 is TGTGCCAGCAAAATCCAGGGGTCGGGTGGCTACACCTTC. This encodes CASKIQGSGGYTF.

CDR3 sequence (DNA): TGTGCCTGGACGGAGGATAGCAATCAGCCCCAGCATTTT. Translated, it gives CAWTEDSNQPQHF. The rearrangement joins TRBV30 to TRBJ1-5; D is undetermined. V was shortened by 4 bases and J by 0 bases, with 7 bases between the two germline ends. The CDR3 is 13 residues long. The germline CDR1 and CDR2 sequences are GTSNPN and SVGIG (reference sequence).

This clone was counted a few times. The chain uses TRBV27 and TRBJ2-7, with 8 positions matching TRBD2. Trimming removed 0 bases from V and 1 base from J; junction bases left unmatched: 5. The CDR3 is 16 amino acids. Germline V gene sequence: CDR1 MNHEY, CDR2 SMNVEV (reference sequence). The CDR3 nucleotides read TGTGCCAGCAGTTTATCGACACTAGCGGCATCCTACGAGCAGTACTTC. Its protein is CASSLSTLAASYEQYF.

The V gene is TRBV5-1, the J gene TRBJ2-1, with 8 bases identical to TRBD2. CDR3 length equals 15 residues. V lost 3 bases and J lost 6; bases outside the gene matches: 8. From germline, CDR1 is SGHRS and CDR2 YFSETQ. CDR3 region: CASSSGGTRANEQFF. The CDR3 nucleotides read TGCGCCAGCAGCTCCGGAGGGACTAGAGCCAATGAGCAGTTCTTC.